This paragraph reports one T cell receptor beta chain. The data belong to a study of blood T cell repertoires in COVID-19. CDR3 length: 17 residues. The ends were cut back, 0 bases at V and 6 bases at J, with 21 bases in the middle. Looked up from germline, CDR1 is SGHKS and CDR2 is YYEKEE (reference sequence). Only in-frame clones appear in the TCRdb table, and some are missing; sequencing was by immunoSEQ multiplex PCR. This table has 95,000 to 150,000 clones, around three quarters appearing once. Sequencing was carried out using peripheral blood. The chain is built from TRBV5-5 and TRBJ1-2; the D gene is possibly TRBD1 (5 bases). The sequence derives from a man aged 35-49 years with active or convalescent COVID-19. As DNA, the CDR3 is TGTGCCAGCAGCTTGGCCCATTATGTACAGGAGAAGGATGGCTACACCTTC. Its protein product is CASSLAHYVQEKDGYTF. Using reference TRBV5-5 and TRBJ1-2 for the parts outside the CDR3, the full variable domain is DAGVTQSPTHLIKTRGQQVTLRCSPISGHKSVSWYQQVLGQGPQFIFQYYEKEERGRGNFPDRFSARQFPNYSSELNVNALLLGDSALYLCASSLAHYVQEKDGYTFGSGTRLTVV.